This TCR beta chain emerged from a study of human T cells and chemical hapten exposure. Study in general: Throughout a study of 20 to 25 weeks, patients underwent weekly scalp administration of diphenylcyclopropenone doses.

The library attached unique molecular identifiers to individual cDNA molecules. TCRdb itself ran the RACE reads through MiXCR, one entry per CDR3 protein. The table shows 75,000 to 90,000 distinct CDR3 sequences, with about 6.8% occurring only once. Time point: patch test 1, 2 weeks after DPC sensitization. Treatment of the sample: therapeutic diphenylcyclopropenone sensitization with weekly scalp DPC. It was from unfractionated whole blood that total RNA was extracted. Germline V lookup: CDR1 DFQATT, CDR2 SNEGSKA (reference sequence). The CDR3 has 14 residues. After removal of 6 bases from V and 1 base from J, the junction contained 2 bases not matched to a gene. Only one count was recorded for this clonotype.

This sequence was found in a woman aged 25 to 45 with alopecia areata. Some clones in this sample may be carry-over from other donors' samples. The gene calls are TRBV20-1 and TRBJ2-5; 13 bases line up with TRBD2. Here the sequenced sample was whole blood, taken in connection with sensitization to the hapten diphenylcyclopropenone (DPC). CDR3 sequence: CSAGLAGAQETQYF. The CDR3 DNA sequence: TGCAGTGCCGGACTAGCGGGGGCCCAAGAGACCCAGTACTTC.